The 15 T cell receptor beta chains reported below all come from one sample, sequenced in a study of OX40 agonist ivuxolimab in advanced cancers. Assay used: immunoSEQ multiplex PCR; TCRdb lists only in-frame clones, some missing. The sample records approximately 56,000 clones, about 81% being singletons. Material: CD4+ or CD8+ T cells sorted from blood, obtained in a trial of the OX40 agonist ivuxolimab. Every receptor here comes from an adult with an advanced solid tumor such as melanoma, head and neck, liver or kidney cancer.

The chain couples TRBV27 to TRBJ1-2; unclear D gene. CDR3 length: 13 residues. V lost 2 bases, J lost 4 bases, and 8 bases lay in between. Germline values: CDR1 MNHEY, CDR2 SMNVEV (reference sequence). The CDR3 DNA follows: TGTGCCAGCAGTTTACGCGAGAGCTATGGCTACACCTTC. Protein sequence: CASSLRESYGYTF.

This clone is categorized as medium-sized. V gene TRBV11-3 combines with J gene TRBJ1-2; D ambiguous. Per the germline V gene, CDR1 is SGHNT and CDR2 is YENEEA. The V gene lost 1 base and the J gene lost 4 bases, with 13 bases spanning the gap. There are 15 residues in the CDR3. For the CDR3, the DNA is TGTGCCAGCAGCTTAGGGAGCGGATCTGTCTATGGCTACACCTTC. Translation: CASSLGSGSVYGYTF. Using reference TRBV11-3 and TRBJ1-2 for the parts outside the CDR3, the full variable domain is EAGVVQSPRYKIIEKKQPVAFWCNPISGHNTLYWYLQNLGQGPELLIRYENEEAVDDSQLPKDRFSAERLKGVDSTLKIQPAELGDSAVYLCASSLGSGSVYGYTFGSGTRLTVV.

The CDR3 reads CAISELGFRDRGSDTQYF. CDR3 nucleotide sequence: TGTGCCATCAGTGAGCTGGGATTCCGGGACAGGGGGTCAGATACGCAGTATTTT. The gene calls are TRBV10-3 and TRBJ2-3; 11 bases map to TRBD1. Germline trimming cut 2 bases from V and 4 bases from J; bases unmatched to any gene: 11. CDR1 is ENHRY, CDR2 SYGVKD, per germline. CDR3 length: 18 residues.

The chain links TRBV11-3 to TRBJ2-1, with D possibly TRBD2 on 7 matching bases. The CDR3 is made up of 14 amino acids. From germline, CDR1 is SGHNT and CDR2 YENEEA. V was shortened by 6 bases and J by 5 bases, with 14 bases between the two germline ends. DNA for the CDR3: TGTGCCAGCAGTGGAGGGGGGGCGCACAATGAGCAGTTCTTC. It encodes CASSGGGAHNEQFF.

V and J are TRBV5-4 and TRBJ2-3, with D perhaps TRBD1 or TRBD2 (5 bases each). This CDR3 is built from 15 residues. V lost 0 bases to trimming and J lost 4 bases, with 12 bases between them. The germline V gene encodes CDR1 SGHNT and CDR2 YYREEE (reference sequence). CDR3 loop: CASSLAAGRADTQYF. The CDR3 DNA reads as TGTGCCAGCAGCTTGGCTGCAGGGCGGGCAGATACGCAGTATTTT.

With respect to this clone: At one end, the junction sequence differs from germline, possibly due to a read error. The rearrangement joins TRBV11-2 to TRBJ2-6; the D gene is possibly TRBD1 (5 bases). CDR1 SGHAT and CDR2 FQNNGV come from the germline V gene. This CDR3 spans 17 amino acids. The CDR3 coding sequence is TGTGCCAGCAGCCCCCTCGGAACCTTGTCTGGGGCCAGCGTCCTGACTTTC. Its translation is CASSPLGTLSGASVLTF.

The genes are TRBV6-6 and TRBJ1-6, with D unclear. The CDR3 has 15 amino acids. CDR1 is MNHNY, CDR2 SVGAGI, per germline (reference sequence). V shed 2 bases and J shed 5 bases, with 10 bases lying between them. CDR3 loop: CASSYLRTDNSPLHF. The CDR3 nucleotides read TGTGCCAGCAGTTACCTCCGGACTGATAATTCACCCCTCCACTTT.

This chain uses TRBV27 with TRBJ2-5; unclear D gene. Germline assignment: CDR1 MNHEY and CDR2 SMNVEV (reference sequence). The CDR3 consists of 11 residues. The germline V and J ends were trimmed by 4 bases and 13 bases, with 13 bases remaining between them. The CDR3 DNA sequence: TGTGCCAGCAGTTCATCGCCGCCACCGTACTTC. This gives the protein CASSSSPPPYF.

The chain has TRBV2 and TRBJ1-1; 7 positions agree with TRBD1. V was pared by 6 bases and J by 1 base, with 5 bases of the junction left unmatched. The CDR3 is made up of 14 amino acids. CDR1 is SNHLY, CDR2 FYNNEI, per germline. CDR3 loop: CASREQGPNTEAFF. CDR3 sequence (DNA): TGTGCCAGCAGAGAACAGGGGCCGAACACTGAAGCTTTCTTT.

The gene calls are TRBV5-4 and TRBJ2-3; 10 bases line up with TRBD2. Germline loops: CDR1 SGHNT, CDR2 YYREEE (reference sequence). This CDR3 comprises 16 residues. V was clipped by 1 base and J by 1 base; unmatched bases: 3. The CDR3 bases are TGTGCCAGCAGCTTGCTGGGGACTAGCGGCACAGATACGCAGTATTTT. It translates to CASSLLGTSGTDTQYF.

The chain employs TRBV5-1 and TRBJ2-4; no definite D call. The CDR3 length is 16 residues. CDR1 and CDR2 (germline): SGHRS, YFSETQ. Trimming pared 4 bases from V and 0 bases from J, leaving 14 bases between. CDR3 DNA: TGCGCCAGCAGCCCCGTGGACCAAATAGCCAAAAACATTCAGTACTTC. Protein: CASSPVDQIAKNIQYF.

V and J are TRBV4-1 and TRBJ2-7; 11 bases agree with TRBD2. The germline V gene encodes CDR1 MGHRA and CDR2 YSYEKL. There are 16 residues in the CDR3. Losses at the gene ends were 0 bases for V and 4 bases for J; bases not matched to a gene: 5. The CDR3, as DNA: TGCGCCAGCAGCCAAGATGGGGGACTAGCGGATTACGAGCAGTACTTC. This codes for CASSQDGGLADYEQYF.

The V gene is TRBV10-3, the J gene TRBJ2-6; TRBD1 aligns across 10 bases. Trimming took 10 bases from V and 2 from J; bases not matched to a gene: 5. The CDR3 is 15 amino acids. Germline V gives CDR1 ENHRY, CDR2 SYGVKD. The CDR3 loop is CATGTGVTGANVLTF. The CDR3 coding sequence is TGTGCCACTGGGACAGGGGTAACTGGGGCCAACGTCCTGACTTTC.

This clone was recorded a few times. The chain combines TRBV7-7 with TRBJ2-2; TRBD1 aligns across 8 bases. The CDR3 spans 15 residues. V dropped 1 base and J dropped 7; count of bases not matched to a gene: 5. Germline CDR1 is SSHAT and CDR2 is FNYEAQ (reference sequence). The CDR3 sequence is CASSLEDRAGGELFF. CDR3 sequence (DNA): TGTGCCAGCAGCTTAGAGGACAGGGCGGGCGGGGAGCTGTTTTTT.

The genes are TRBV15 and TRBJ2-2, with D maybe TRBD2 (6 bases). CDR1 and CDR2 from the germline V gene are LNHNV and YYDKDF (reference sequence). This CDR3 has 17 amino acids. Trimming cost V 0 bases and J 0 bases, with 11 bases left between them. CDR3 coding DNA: TGTGCCACCAGCAGAGAGGGGGGAGGTTCGAACACCGGGGAGCTGTTTTTT. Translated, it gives CATSREGGGSNTGELFF.